Each of the 6 T cell receptor beta chains below was sequenced from the same sample in a study of T cells after yellow fever vaccination. Each CDR3 protein gets one entry after TCRdb re-called the 5' RACE reads with MiXCR. The data hold 400,000 to 650,000 distinct CDR3 sequences, with less than 25% observed a single time. This specimen consisted of PBMCs, obtained less than 25 days after the first yellow fever vaccination. All receptors come from a man aged 18 to 30 who received the YFV17D yellow fever vaccine.

The rearrangement uses TRBV6-5 and TRBJ1-1; no definite D call. The CDR3 extends over 16 amino acids. Between the trimmed V and J ends, which lost 0 bases and 4 bases, there was a span of 15 bases. Germline CDR1 is MNHEY and CDR2 is SVGAGI. The CDR3, as DNA: TGTGCCAGCAGTTACTCGTATGCCGCCGCGGGCACTGAAGCTTTCTTT. Translation: CASSYSYAAAGTEAFF.

This chain connects TRBV12-3 or TRBV12-4 to TRBJ2-7; D gene ambiguous. V was trimmed by 1 base and J by 4 bases, leaving 11 bases between them. CDR3 length equals 14 residues. The CDR3 region has the DNA TGTGCCAGCAGTTTAGGCGCGGCCCTATACGAGCAGTACGTC. Translation gives CASSLGAALYEQYV.

J is TRBJ1-2 and V is TRBV7-9, with D hard to call. V lost 5 bases, J lost 4 bases, and 14 bases lay in between. Germline-derived CDR1 and CDR2 are SEHNR and FQNEAQ (reference sequence). The CDR3 consists of 14 residues. The CDR3 nucleotides are TGTGCCAGCAGCCGACGGGAGGGAGGCTATGGCTACACCTTC. Its translation: CASSRREGGYGYTF.

V gene TRBV20-1 combines with J gene TRBJ2-1, with D perhaps given as TRBD1 or TRBD2 (5 bases each). The germline V gene has CDR1 DFQATT and CDR2 SNEGSKA (reference sequence). The V and J ends lost 1 base and 6 bases respectively, with 19 bases between them. This CDR3 has 16 residues. The CDR3 DNA is TGCAGTGCTAGAGCGGTGGGACCCCGAGGGCCCAATGAGCAGTTCTTC. Amino acids: CSARAVGPRGPNEQFF.

Comment on this clonotype: The junction differs from germline at one of its ends, possibly a read error. The V call is TRBV5-4, the J call TRBJ2-7; TRBD1 or TRBD2 may be the D gene (5 bases each). There are 14 residues in the CDR3. CDR1 is SGHNT, CDR2 YYREEE, per germline (reference sequence). The CDR3 DNA is TGTGCCAGCAGCTACCGGGACGTAGCCTACGAGCGGTACTTC. This codes for CASSYRDVAYERYF.

This clonotype was detected many times. The J gene is TRBJ2-5, the V gene TRBV4-3; D may be TRBD2 (7 bases). Germline V CDR1 and CDR2: LGHNA, YSLEER. This CDR3 is built from 14 residues. V lost 4 bases and J lost 4, with 13 bases in between. The CDR3 here is CASSLKGGVETQYF. In DNA form, the CDR3 reads TGCGCCAGCAGCCTAAAGGGGGGGGTAGAGACCCAGTACTTC.